This T cell receptor beta chain originates from a study of blood T cell repertoires in COVID-19. The overall study: The United States, Italy and Spain provided the acute and convalescent COVID-19 samples. T cells, B-cell-depleted T cells, or PBMCs provided the cDNA or gDNA that served as material.

V was cut by 6 bases and J by 3 bases, with 10 bases left in between. The CDR3 totals 13 residues. CDR1 is MNHEY and CDR2 is SVGAGI in the germline V gene. The protocol was immunoSEQ multiplex PCR, while the TCRdb copy is restricted to in-frame clones and leaves out a portion. The data show a few hundred thousand clones, with approximately 86% seen just once and around 9.5% held by the top ten. Specimen: peripheral blood. This clonotype was obtained from a man aged 40-49 years who had recovered from COVID-19. The chain couples TRBV6-5 to TRBJ2-3, with no clear D. CDR3 loop: CASSALRTDTQYF. CDR3 in DNA: TGTGCCAGCAGCGCCCTCCGGACAGATACGCAGTATTTT.